This T cell receptor beta chain comes out of a study of OX40 agonist ivuxolimab in advanced cancers. Study-level background: Dose-escalation subjects each had hepatocellular carcinoma, melanoma, renal cell or head and neck cancer.

Notes on this clone: The antigen remains undetermined.

Here immunoSEQ multiplex PCR was the method, and the copy in TCRdb shows in-frame clones only, minus some. The data contain 60,000 to 80,000 clones, more than 65% of them singletons. This CDR3 spans 16 amino acids. Germline assignment: CDR1 SGHVS and CDR2 FQNEAQ. Trimming pared 5 bases from V and 6 bases from J, leaving 20 bases between. General observations from the study: Near-lowest levels of clonal expansion characterized partial responders at 0.1-3.0 mg/kg. At doses 0.1 to 3.0 mg/kg, CD4+ and CD8+ clones expanded.

The sequencing used CD4+ or CD8+ T cells sorted from blood, collected in a trial of the OX40 agonist ivuxolimab. The V gene is TRBV7-8, the J gene TRBJ2-1, with D perhaps TRBD1 (6 bases). This receptor was taken from an adult with an advanced solid tumor such as melanoma, head and neck, liver or kidney cancer. In DNA form, the CDR3 reads TGTGCCAGCAGCCCACTCATGTTTGGGGGCACCAATGAGCAGTTCTTC. Residues: CASSPLMFGGTNEQFF.